Following are 8 T cell receptor beta chains from one sample sequenced in a study of CD8+ T cells in alopecia areata. Investigators isolated RNA and reverse transcribed it into cDNA to act as the sequencing template. Here immunoSEQ multiplex PCR was the method, and the copy in TCRdb shows in-frame clones only, minus some. The sample lists 170,000 or so clones, around 58% occurring once. Treatment indicated: oral pan-JAK inhibitor, 5-10 mg twice daily. The sequencing here drew on CD8+ T cells sorted from blood, taken at week 24, from a patient treated with tofacitinib. Receptor source: a human donor with alopecia areata.

In this sample, this clone turned up a few times. The rearrangement uses TRBV13 and TRBJ2-7, with D hard to call. V was trimmed by 4 bases and J by 3 bases, leaving 13 bases between them. Germline-derived CDR1 and CDR2 are PRHDT and FYEKMQ (reference sequence). The CDR3 contains 14 residues. CDR3 sequence reads: CASSSGLQHYEQYF. The CDR3 bases are TGTGCCAGCAGCTCCGGCCTACAGCACTACGAGCAGTACTTC.

This clone was detected once. V usage is TRBV2 and J usage is TRBJ2-3; possibly TRBD1 for D (5 bases). The V end was cut by 6 bases, the J end by 2 bases, with 9 bases between. Germline CDR1 and CDR2: SNHLY and FYNNEI. There are 13 residues in the CDR3. The DNA for the CDR3 is TGTGCCAGCAGCCCAGGGTACACAGATACGCAGTATTTT. Translated, it gives CASSPGYTDTQYF.

There are a few counts of this clone. The chain carries TRBV18 and TRBJ1-2, with D hard to call. V lost 0 bases, J lost 4 bases, and 6 bases lay in between. The CDR3 length is 13 residues. The germline V gene encodes CDR1 KGHSH and CDR2 LQKENI. The CDR3 DNA sequence: TGTGCCAGCTCACCACCGGATACCTATGGCTACACCTTC. This codes for CASSPPDTYGYTF.

V gene TRBV30 combines with J gene TRBJ1-2, with D hard to call. CDR1 and CDR2 from the germline V gene are GTSNPN and SVGIG (reference sequence). This CDR3 contains 11 residues. The V end was cut by 0 bases, the J end by 5 bases, with 4 bases between. CDR3 residues: CAWSVQYGYTF. The CDR3 region has the DNA TGTGCCTGGAGTGTACAGTATGGCTACACCTTC.

The V and J genes are TRBV15 and TRBJ2-7; unclear D gene. CDR1 LNHNV and CDR2 YYDKDF come from the germline V gene (reference sequence). The length of the CDR3 is 13 residues. The V end was cut by 0 bases, the J end by 9 bases, with 12 bases between. The CDR3 sequence: CATSREGGWVQYF. In DNA, the CDR3 is TGTGCCACCAGCAGAGAGGGCGGCTGGGTGCAGTACTTC.

This rearrangement joins TRBV15 to TRBJ2-3; D gene unclear. Germline V gene lookup returns CDR1 LNHNV and CDR2 YYDKDF (reference sequence). Deletions cut 5 bases from V and 1 base from J, with 4 bases between. This CDR3 has 12 amino acids. The CDR3 loop is CATSWGTDTQYF. CDR3 nucleotides: TGTGCCACCAGCTGGGGCACAGATACGCAGTATTTT.

The chain carries TRBV18 and TRBJ2-1; TRBD1 or TRBD2 may be the D gene (5 bases each). The V end was cut by 0 bases, the J end by 7 bases, with 22 bases between. The CDR3 has 18 residues. Per the germline V gene, CDR1 is KGHSH and CDR2 is LQKENI. CDR3 DNA: TGTGCCAGCTCACCACCCCCCGGTGTCCTTCTGGGGGTTAATGAGCAGTTCTTC. Protein sequence: CASSPPPGVLLGVNEQFF.

This chain links TRBV20-1 with TRBJ1-1; no clear D gene. V was pared by 3 bases and J by 5 bases, with 4 bases between. CDR3 length equals 10 residues. Germline V gene sequence: CDR1 DFQATT, CDR2 SNEGSKA (reference sequence). CDR3 sequence reads: CSASFTEAFF. The CDR3, as DNA: TGCAGTGCTAGCTTTACTGAAGCTTTCTTT.